Below are 30 T cell receptor beta chains sequenced from a single sample in a study of Ad26.COV2.S vaccination and SARS-CoV-2 variants. Here immunoSEQ multiplex PCR was the method, and the copy in TCRdb shows in-frame clones only, minus some. The sample lists hundreds of thousands of clones; roughly nine tenths were seen once. The treatment is: roughly 20 received Ad26.COV2.S at low or high dose, single or two shots; five or six received placebo; per-sample allocation not given. Samples came from day 63 after the first vaccine or placebo injection. The input for sequencing was peripheral blood, taken in a trial of Ad26.COV2.S vaccine versus placebo. The receptors derive from a person aged 18-60 years who received the Ad26.COV2.S COVID-19 vaccine or a placebo.

The V call is TRBV2, the J call TRBJ1-2; tentative D call: TRBD1 (5 bases). CDR1 is SNHLY, CDR2 FYNNEI, per germline. V was shortened by 7 bases and J by 13 bases, with 19 bases between the two germline ends. The CDR3 consists of 12 residues. The CDR3 region is CASTMGTGRGTF. The CDR3 DNA sequence: TGTGCCAGCACAATGGGTACAGGTCGAGGCACCTTC.

The V and J genes are TRBV3-1 (or the pseudogene TRBV3-2) and TRBJ1-6; D remains ambiguous. There are 15 residues in the CDR3. In germline, CDR1 is LGHDT, CDR2 YNNKEL (reference sequence). The V and J ends lost 1 base and 2 bases respectively, with 6 bases between them. CDR3 loop: CASSQVTAYNSPLHF. The DNA for the CDR3 is TGTGCCAGCAGCCAAGTGACCGCCTATAATTCACCCCTCCACTTT.

This rearrangement joins TRBV4-1 to TRBJ1-3, with a weak D call TRBD1 (5 bases). Germline V lookup: CDR1 MGHRA, CDR2 YSYEKL. This CDR3 has 12 residues. The V end lost 8 bases, the J end lost 4 bases, and 9 bases lay between the germline ends. CDR3 bases: TGCGCCAGCTCCGGGGCGGGAAACACCATATATTTT. Amino acid sequence: CASSGAGNTIYF.

The rearrangement uses TRBV18 and TRBJ1-5; a possible D gene is TRBD1 (5 bases). V was shortened by 6 bases and J by 0 bases, with 15 bases between the two germline ends. Germline loops: CDR1 KGHSH, CDR2 LQKENI. The CDR3 sequence is 16 residues long. CDR3 sequence reads: CASSPALGGSNQPQHF. CDR3 nucleotide sequence: TGTGCCAGCTCGCCGGCCCTCGGGGGTAGCAATCAGCCCCAGCATTTT.

This clone has more than one count but fewer than ten. V usage is TRBV5-1 and J usage is TRBJ1-2; 10 bases agree with TRBD1. The germline CDR1 and CDR2 sequences are SGHRS and YFSETQ. The V and J ends lost 4 bases and 7 bases, in that order; junction bases with no gene match: 4. There are 13 residues in the CDR3. Here the CDR3 reads CASSAGQGVGYTF. The CDR3 coding sequence is TGCGCCAGCAGCGCCGGACAGGGGGTTGGCTACACCTTC.

V gene TRBV30 combines with J gene TRBJ1-1; the match to TRBD1 covers 7 bases. The CDR3 runs to 14 residues. Per the germline V gene, CDR1 is GTSNPN and CDR2 is SVGIG (reference sequence). V was pared by 3 bases and J by 1 base, with 5 bases of the junction left unmatched. The CDR3 protein is CAWRGDRQNTEAFF. Here the CDR3 DNA reads TGTGCCTGGAGGGGGGACAGACAGAACACTGAAGCTTTCTTT.

The chain carries TRBV27 and TRBJ2-2; TRBD1 aligns across 10 bases. CDR1 and CDR2 (germline): MNHEY, SMNVEV (reference sequence). Trimming cost V 5 bases and J 6 bases; bases outside gene matches: 12. CDR3 length equals 17 residues. CDR3 sequence: CASSRDRGGGIPGELFF. In DNA form, the CDR3 reads TGTGCCAGCAGTCGGGACAGGGGAGGTGGGATTCCCGGGGAGCTGTTTTTT.

The chain couples TRBV11-2 to TRBJ2-4, with 9 positions matching TRBD1. CDR1 is SGHAT, CDR2 FQNNGV, per germline. The CDR3 runs to 15 residues. With V trimmed by 0 bases and J by 8 bases, 5 bases remained unmatched. CDR3 loop: CASSLDMDRGDIQYF. CDR3 nucleotide sequence: TGTGCCAGCAGCTTAGATATGGACAGGGGCGACATTCAGTACTTC.

This chain uses TRBV6-6 with TRBJ2-1, with TRBD2 matching 8 bases. The V gene end was trimmed by 7 bases and the J gene end by 3 bases; junction bases not matched to a gene: 8. The CDR3 runs 15 residues. The V gene's germline CDR1 is MNHNY and CDR2 SVGAGI (reference sequence). The CDR3 coding sequence is TGTGCCAGCACCACGGGCAGCGGGGGCTACAATGAGCAGTTCTTC. This translates into CASTTGSGGYNEQFF.

The chain links TRBV10-3 to TRBJ2-5; 8 positions agree with TRBD1. CDR1 and CDR2 from the germline V gene are ENHRY and SYGVKD. The CDR3 sequence is 12 residues long. Trimming cost V 11 bases and J 5 bases; bases outside gene matches: 7. In DNA form, the CDR3 reads TGTGCCGCCGGAACAGGGGGGGAGACCCAGTACTTC. Amino acids: CAAGTGGETQYF.

This clone was counted once. This sequence joins TRBV6-2 or TRBV6-3 and TRBJ1-4; D may be TRBD1 (5 bases). Trimming took off 2 bases at V and 8 bases at J, with 12 bases between the two ends. From germline, CDR1 is MNHEY and CDR2 SVGEGT. The CDR3 totals 14 residues. The CDR3, as DNA: TGTGCCAGCAGTTACGGCAGGGTGGAGGAAAAACTGTTTTTT. Amino acids: CASSYGRVEEKLFF.

The chain links TRBV11-2 to TRBJ2-7; D might be TRBD1 (7 bases). The CDR3 consists of 15 residues. V was trimmed by 1 base and J by 5 bases, leaving 15 bases between them. In germline, CDR1 is SGHAT, CDR2 FQNNGV. CDR3 residues: CASSLVRRGLDEQYF. CDR3 nucleotides: TGTGCCAGCAGCTTAGTTAGGAGGGGGCTCGACGAGCAGTACTTC.

This clone was counted between two and nine times. The V and J genes are TRBV2 and TRBJ1-2; no definite D call. The germline V gene encodes CDR1 SNHLY and CDR2 FYNNEI. The CDR3 sequence is 11 residues long. The V and J ends lost 8 bases and 4 bases respectively, with 8 bases between them. In DNA, the CDR3 is TGTGCCAGCTGGGGTGGCTATGGCTACACCTTC. As protein: CASWGGYGYTF.

The J gene is TRBJ1-5, the V gene TRBV7-2, with D possibly matching TRBD1 (6 bases). Germline CDR1 is SGHTA and CDR2 is FQGNSA. Trimming shortened V by 5 bases and J by 6 bases, and 14 bases separated the two germline ends. CDR3 length equals 14 residues. DNA of the CDR3: TGTGCCAGCAGCGAACAGGGTAACGGTCAGCCCCAGCATTTT. Its translation is CASSEQGNGQPQHF.

The gene calls are TRBV6-5 and TRBJ2-7; D is possibly TRBD2 (5 bases). In germline, CDR1 is MNHEY, CDR2 SVGAGI. The CDR3 spans 12 residues. Trimming removed 5 bases at V and 3 bases at J, with 8 bases between. The CDR3: CASSPGDYEQYF. CDR3 bases: TGTGCCAGCAGTCCCGGGGACTACGAGCAGTACTTC.

The CDR3 coding sequence is TGTGCCAGCTCTCTCACAGGGTATAGCAATCAGCCCCAGCATTTT. This encodes CASSLTGYSNQPQHF. V is TRBV18 and J is TRBJ1-5; maybe TRBD1 (6 bases). V shed 6 bases and J shed 0 bases, with 12 bases lying between them. CDR1 is KGHSH and CDR2 is LQKENI in the germline V gene. CDR3 length: 15 amino acids. The full variable domain, completed using reference TRBV18 and TRBJ1-5, is NAGVMQNPRHLVRRRGQEARLRCSPMKGHSHVYWYRQLPEEGLKFMVYLQKENIIDESGMPKERFSAEFPKEGPSILRIQQVVRGDSAAYFCASSLTGYSNQPQHFGDGTRLSIL.

The V gene is TRBV5-8, the J gene TRBJ2-3; tentative D call: TRBD2 (5 bases). This CDR3 spans 15 amino acids. Per germline, CDR1 SGHTS and CDR2 YDEGEE. The germline V and J ends were trimmed by 2 bases and 0 bases, with 10 bases remaining between them. The CDR3: CASSFPGTSTDTQYF. CDR3 bases: TGTGCCAGCAGCTTTCCGGGAACTAGCACAGATACGCAGTATTTT.

The V gene is TRBV29-1, the J gene TRBJ2-7, with 7 bases matching TRBD1. J was trimmed by 4 bases and V by 4 bases; bases with no gene match: 7. The CDR3 contains 13 residues. The germline V gene has CDR1 SQVTM and CDR2 ANQGSEA. CDR3 sequence (DNA): TGCAGCGTTGTTCACAGGGGAAGTTACGAGCAGTACTTC. Its translation is CSVVHRGSYEQYF.

This sequence joins TRBV2 and TRBJ1-2; D unresolved. Deletions cut 7 bases from V and 2 bases from J, with 14 bases between. The CDR3 spans 14 residues. In germline, CDR1 is SNHLY, CDR2 FYNNEI. The CDR3 loop reads CASTLRVRNYGYTF. The CDR3 nucleotides are TGTGCCAGCACGTTAAGAGTCCGAAACTATGGCTACACCTTC. Using reference TRBV2 and TRBJ1-2 for the parts outside the CDR3, the full variable domain is EPEVTQTPSHQVTQMGQEVILRCVPISNHLYFYWYRQILGQKVEFLVSFYNNEISEKSEIFDDQFSVERPDGSNFTLKIRSTKLEDSAMYFCASTLRVRNYGYTFGSGTRLTVV.

The V gene is TRBV6-5, the J gene TRBJ2-5; the match to TRBD1 covers 9 bases. Germline CDR1 MNHEY, CDR2 SVGAGI. The CDR3 loop spans 15 amino acids. After removal of 6 bases from V and 2 bases from J, the junction contained 7 bases not matched to a gene. The CDR3 bases are TGTGCCAGCAGATCCGGGACAGGGACTCAAGAGACCCAGTACTTC. This codes for CASRSGTGTQETQYF.

The CDR3 nucleotides are TGTGCCAGCAGCGGGGAGGGAATTGGCTACACCTTC. Protein product: CASSGEGIGYTF. The J gene is TRBJ1-2, the V gene TRBV5-6; D is ambiguous. The CDR3 is 12 residues long. CDR1 is SGHDT, CDR2 YYEEEE, per germline. V dropped 4 bases and J dropped 7 bases, with 11 bases sitting between them.

V is TRBV7-6 and J is TRBJ1-2; TRBD1 is a possible D gene (5 bases). Germline lookup yields CDR1 SGHVS and CDR2 FNYEAQ. CDR3 length: 12 residues. The germline V and J ends were trimmed by 6 bases and 3 bases, with 8 bases remaining between them. The CDR3 here is CASSGGDYGYTF. CDR3 bases: TGTGCCAGCAGTGGGGGGGACTATGGCTACACCTTC.

V usage is TRBV6-2 or TRBV6-3 and J usage is TRBJ2-7; D is perhaps TRBD1 (7 bases). There are 15 residues in the CDR3. Germline CDR1 is MNHEY and CDR2 is SVGEGT. V shed 0 bases and J shed 2 bases, with 11 bases lying between them. CDR3 in DNA: TGTGCCAGCAGTTACTCGGGGGGACAGACCTACGAGCAGTACTTC. Translated, it gives CASSYSGGQTYEQYF.

This clone was found once. The chain has TRBV30 and TRBJ2-1; tentatively, D is TRBD1 (6 bases). The length of the CDR3 is 16 residues. Germline loops: CDR1 GTSNPN, CDR2 SVGIG (reference sequence). V lost 3 bases, J lost 4 bases, and 19 bases lay in between. CDR3 residues: CAWRPGDVPFYNEQFF. In DNA, the CDR3 is TGTGCCTGGAGGCCAGGGGACGTCCCTTTTTACAATGAGCAGTTCTTC.

V is TRBV30 and J is TRBJ2-6; D is uncertain. Germline V gene sequence: CDR1 GTSNPN, CDR2 SVGIG (reference sequence). The CDR3 runs to 16 residues. Trimming cost V 4 bases and J 1 base, with 14 bases left between them. CDR3 DNA: TGTGCCTGGAAGCCGGGTCCCACGTCTGGGGCCAACGTCCTGACTTTC. The encoded protein is CAWKPGPTSGANVLTF.

J is TRBJ2-7 and V is TRBV18; the D gene is possibly TRBD2 (6 bases). Germline CDR1 and CDR2: KGHSH and LQKENI. The ends were cut back, 3 bases at V and 3 bases at J, with 9 bases in the middle. This CDR3 comprises 13 residues. For the CDR3, the DNA is TGTGCCAGCTCACCTATGGAGGGCTACGAGCAGTACTTC. It is translated as CASSPMEGYEQYF.

This clone was observed a few times. The chain links TRBV27 to TRBJ1-2, with a possible D match to TRBD1 (5 bases). This CDR3 has 17 amino acids. V lost 3 bases to trimming and J lost 2 bases, with 19 bases between them. Germline V gene data show CDR1 as MNHEY and CDR2 as SMNVEV (reference sequence). CDR3 nucleotide sequence: TGTGCCAGCAGTTTCCCTTTCCGGACCGGGGACAACTATGGCTACACCTTC. Translated: CASSFPFRTGDNYGYTF.

The sample holds a few counts of this clone. The chain carries TRBV5-5 and TRBJ1-1; D is undetermined. Per germline, CDR1 SGHKS and CDR2 YYEKEE (reference sequence). CDR3 size: 12 residues. V was cut by 3 bases and J by 11 bases, with 14 bases left in between. The CDR3 DNA follows: TGTGCCAGCAGCTCCCCAGACCCGCGGGCTTTCTTT. Residues: CASSSPDPRAFF.

This clone was observed a handful of times. CDR3 protein: CASSPPGSGYEQYF. In nucleotides, the CDR3 is TGTGCCAGCTCACCACCGGGCAGTGGCTACGAGCAGTACTTC. The J gene is TRBJ2-7, the V gene TRBV18, with unresolved D. The V and J ends lost 0 bases and 3 bases respectively, with 9 bases between them. Germline-derived CDR1 and CDR2 are KGHSH and LQKENI. The CDR3 consists of 14 residues.

The chain recombines TRBV7-7 with TRBJ2-5; TRBD1 matches 10 bases. Trimming took 5 bases from V and 2 from J; bases not matched to a gene: 11. The V gene's germline CDR1 is SSHAT and CDR2 FNYEAQ (reference sequence). The CDR3 contains 17 residues. The CDR3 region is CASSHGGTGDIQETQYF. The CDR3 coding sequence is TGTGCCAGCAGCCATGGCGGGACAGGGGACATACAAGAGACCCAGTACTTC.